This TCR beta chain was recovered during a study of blood T cell repertoires in COVID-19. The CDR3 has 13 amino acids. The V gene's germline CDR1 is KGHDR and CDR2 SFDVKD. V was shortened by 4 bases and J by 10 bases, with 14 bases between the two germline ends. TCRdb's copy holds only in-frame clones and misses some; the assay was immunoSEQ multiplex PCR. The sample holds 85,000 to 100,000 clones, 60% to 85% seen once. The chain couples TRBV24-1 to TRBJ2-3, with D uncertain. The material sequenced was peripheral blood. The TCR was taken from a man aged 50-60 years who had recovered from COVID-19. The DNA for the CDR3 is TGTGCCACCAGTGACCCGATTAGATTCGCGCAGTATTTT. Translating it yields CATSDPIRFAQYF.